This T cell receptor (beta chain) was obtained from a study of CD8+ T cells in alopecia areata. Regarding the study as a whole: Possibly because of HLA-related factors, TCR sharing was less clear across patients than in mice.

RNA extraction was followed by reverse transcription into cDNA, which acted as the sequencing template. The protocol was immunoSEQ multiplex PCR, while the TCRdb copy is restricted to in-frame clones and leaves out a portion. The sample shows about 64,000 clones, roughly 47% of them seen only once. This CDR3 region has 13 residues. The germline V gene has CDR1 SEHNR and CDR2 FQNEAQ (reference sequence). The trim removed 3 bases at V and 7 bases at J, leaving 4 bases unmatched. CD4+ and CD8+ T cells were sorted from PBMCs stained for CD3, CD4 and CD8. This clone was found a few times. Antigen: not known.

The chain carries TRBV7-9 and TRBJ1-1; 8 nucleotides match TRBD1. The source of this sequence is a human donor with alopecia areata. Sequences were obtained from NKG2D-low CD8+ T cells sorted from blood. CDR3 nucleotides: TGTGCCAGCAGCTTGGGGACAGGACTTGAAGCTTTCTTT. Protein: CASSLGTGLEAFF.